This entry lists 20 T cell receptor beta chains sequenced from one sample in a study of T cell repertoires in ileal Crohn's disease. The method was immunoSEQ multiplex PCR; TCRdb's version includes in-frame clones alone and lacks a portion of them. Here the sample spans 15,000 to 20,000 clones, 60% to 85% being singletons. As to time point: inflamed ileum from the surgical specimen. Material for sequencing was ileal tissue. These receptors originate from an adult with Crohn's disease.

This rearrangement joins TRBV4-2 to TRBJ1-1, with D perhaps TRBD1 (6 bases). V was trimmed by 0 bases and J by 10 bases, leaving 15 bases between them. CDR1 and CDR2 (germline): LGHNA, YNFKEQ. The CDR3 loop spans 14 amino acids. The CDR3 protein is CASSQDLRGRGAFF. In DNA, the CDR3 is TGTGCCAGCAGCCAAGATTTACGGGGCAGGGGAGCTTTCTTT.

The rearrangement links TRBV10-3 to TRBJ2-1; tentatively, D is TRBD2 (5 bases). Between the trimmed V and J ends, which lost 8 bases and 5 bases, there was a span of 16 bases. The V gene's germline CDR1 is ENHRY and CDR2 SYGVKD. The CDR3 has 14 residues. The CDR3 DNA is TGTGCCATCCCGGGGAAGGGCTCAAACAATGAGCAGTTCTTC. Translated: CAIPGKGSNNEQFF.

This chain joins TRBV25-1 and TRBJ2-1; TRBD2 agrees at 13 bases. The CDR3 length is 16 residues. CDR1 is MGHDK and CDR2 is SYGVNS in the germline V gene. V was clipped by 1 base and J by 8 bases; unmatched bases: 5. CDR3 DNA sequence: TGTGCCAGCAGTGAATGGACTAGCGGGAGCCAGCATGAGCAGTTCTTC. It yields the protein CASSEWTSGSQHEQFF.

This clone was counted between two and nine times. The chain recombines TRBV2 with TRBJ2-7; D remains unclear. There are 12 residues in the CDR3. The V end lost 7 bases, the J end lost 6 bases, and 13 bases lay between the germline ends. Germline lookup yields CDR1 SNHLY and CDR2 FYNNEI. CDR3 protein: CASTGRSSEQYF. In DNA form, the CDR3 reads TGTGCCAGCACTGGTCGGAGTTCCGAGCAGTACTTC.

The rearrangement uses TRBV9 and TRBJ2-3; no reliable D call. The V end lost 6 bases, the J end lost 2 bases, and 10 bases lay between the germline ends. CDR1 is SGDLS and CDR2 is YYNGEE in the germline V gene. The CDR3 is made up of 13 amino acids. CDR3 nucleotide sequence: TGTGCCAGCAATGGCCAGAACACAGATACGCAGTATTTT. Translating gives CASNGQNTDTQYF.

The CDR3 sequence is CASRLFSMGNEQYF. CDR3 nucleotides: TGTGCCAGCCGTCTCTTCAGTATGGGCAACGAGCAGTACTTC. This chain joins TRBV6-5 and TRBJ2-7, with D hard to call. Trimming removed 8 bases at V and 5 bases at J, with 19 bases between. The V gene's germline CDR1 is MNHEY and CDR2 SVGAGI. CDR3 length equals 14 residues.

As for this clone: The sample carries other DNA sequences with the same CDR3. The rearrangement links TRBV7-2 to TRBJ1-5; D might be TRBD1 (6 bases). Per the germline V gene, CDR1 is SGHTA and CDR2 is FQGNSA. The V gene lost 3 bases and the J gene lost 4 bases, with 7 bases spanning the gap. The CDR3 is 13 amino acids. The CDR3 sequence: CASSFQGNQPQHF. DNA of the CDR3: TGTGCCAGCAGCTTCCAGGGGAATCAGCCCCAGCATTTT.

V gene TRBV25-1 combines with J gene TRBJ2-2; D remains ambiguous. The V and J ends lost 4 bases and 5 bases respectively, with 14 bases between them. The V gene's germline CDR1 is MGHDK and CDR2 SYGVNS. The CDR3 runs to 15 residues. The CDR3 loop is CASSAEYTETGELFF. CDR3 nucleotide sequence: TGTGCCAGCAGTGCCGAATATACGGAAACCGGGGAGCTGTTTTTT.

This clone was seen once. V usage is TRBV6-5 and J usage is TRBJ2-7, with TRBD2 identical over 12 bases. The V segment lost 5 bases and the J segment 5 bases; nucleotides outside the gene matches: 7. CDR1 and CDR2 from the germline V gene are MNHEY and SVGAGI. CDR3 length equals 15 residues. The CDR3 region is CASSPQLAGGNEQYF. The CDR3 nucleotides are TGTGCCAGCAGTCCCCAACTAGCGGGGGGCAACGAGCAGTACTTC.

The chain joins TRBV2 to TRBJ2-5; no definite D call. The CDR3 runs to 13 residues. Germline CDR1 and CDR2: SNHLY and FYNNEI. Trimming took off 2 bases at V and 3 bases at J, with 7 bases between the two ends. The CDR3 bases are TGTGCCAGCAGTGAAAGAAGAAAAGAGACCCAGTACTTC. As protein: CASSERRKETQYF.

This clone has just a few counts. V usage is TRBV11-2 and J usage is TRBJ2-3; D is undetermined. V was cut by 1 base and J by 3 bases, with 23 bases left in between. The CDR3 length is 19 residues. The germline gives CDR1 SGHAT, CDR2 FQNNGV. The CDR3 sequence: CASSLGLGPVGSSTDTQYF. CDR3 DNA: TGTGCCAGCAGCTTAGGTCTTGGTCCTGTGGGTTCCTCGACAGATACGCAGTATTTT.

This chain connects TRBV19 to TRBJ1-1; D possibly corresponds to TRBD1 (5 bases). V lost 10 bases, J lost 7 bases, and 19 bases lay in between. CDR3 length equals 13 residues. The germline V gene has CDR1 LNHDA and CDR2 SQIVND (reference sequence). The DNA for the CDR3 is TGTGCCACTTGGGACCCCTTGGGGGATGAAGCTTTCTTT. Translating gives CATWDPLGDEAFF.

J is TRBJ2-7 and V is TRBV28, with 7 bases that match TRBD1. The trim removed 2 bases at V and 5 bases at J, leaving 9 bases unmatched. This CDR3 has 15 amino acids. CDR1 and CDR2 from the germline V gene are MDHEN and SYDVKM. CDR3 residues: CASSLGQAVGNEQYF. The CDR3 DNA reads as TGTGCCAGCAGTTTAGGACAGGCCGTGGGGAACGAGCAGTACTTC.

This clone is medium-sized in the sample. This chain connects TRBV5-4 to TRBJ1-1; 9 bases map to TRBD1. Germline trimming cut 3 bases from V and 4 bases from J; bases unmatched to any gene: 7. The CDR3 runs 15 residues. Germline V gene lookup returns CDR1 SGHNT and CDR2 YYREEE (reference sequence). Here the CDR3 reads CASSSQGQGGTEAFF. CDR3 DNA sequence: TGTGCCAGCAGCTCCCAGGGACAGGGAGGCACTGAAGCTTTCTTT.

The genes are TRBV5-1 and TRBJ2-2, with D possibly matching TRBD1 (6 bases). V lost 5 bases and J lost 7, with 9 bases in between. The CDR3 is 12 residues long. CDR1 is SGHRS and CDR2 is YFSETQ in the germline V gene. This CDR3 is CASRRDIGELFF. For the CDR3, the DNA is TGCGCCAGCAGACGGGACATCGGGGAGCTGTTTTTT.

The chain carries TRBV5-4 and TRBJ2-2; 7 bases are shared with TRBD1. With V trimmed by 4 bases and J by 2 bases, 5 bases remained unmatched. The CDR3 is 15 residues long. Germline lookup yields CDR1 SGHNT and CDR2 YYREEE (reference sequence). The DNA for the CDR3 is TGTGCCAGCAGCAGGGACAGAATAAACACCGGGGAGCTGTTTTTT. Translated, it gives CASSRDRINTGELFF.

The rearrangement links TRBV14 to TRBJ2-1; TRBD1 is a possible D gene (5 bases). Trimming pared 1 base from V and 12 bases from J, leaving 13 bases between. CDR1 is SGHDN and CDR2 is FVKESK in the germline V gene. The CDR3 runs 13 residues. As DNA, the CDR3 is TGTGCCAGCAGCCAAGGTCTCCAGGGTGGGCAGTTCTTC. Translating it yields CASSQGLQGGQFF.

CDR3 nucleotides: TGTGCCAGCAGCGGGCACACTTCAACTAATGAAAAACTGTTTTTT. It yields the protein CASSGHTSTNEKLFF. This chain connects TRBV7-8 to TRBJ1-4; unclear D gene. This CDR3 has 15 residues. V shed 5 bases and J shed 0 bases, with 10 bases lying between them. Looked up from germline, CDR1 is SGHVS and CDR2 is FQNEAQ.

This clone is termed medium-sized. This chain links TRBV4-3 with TRBJ2-7; D is uncertain. Germline-derived CDR1 and CDR2 are LGHNA and YSLEER. V gave up 0 bases and J gave up 0 bases, with 15 bases separating them. The CDR3 has 17 residues. The CDR3 nucleotides read TGCGCCAGCAGCCAAGAAGTGGACCCCAAAGCCTCCTACGAGCAGTACTTC. Translating it yields CASSQEVDPKASYEQYF.

This chain uses TRBV6-5 with TRBJ2-1; TRBD2 matches at 10 bases. After removal of 6 bases from V and 5 bases from J, the junction contained 4 bases not matched to a gene. The CDR3 is 14 residues long. The germline gives CDR1 MNHEY, CDR2 SVGAGI. The CDR3 sequence: CASRAGGLNNEQFF. CDR3 bases: TGTGCCAGCAGAGCGGGAGGGCTTAACAATGAGCAGTTCTTC.